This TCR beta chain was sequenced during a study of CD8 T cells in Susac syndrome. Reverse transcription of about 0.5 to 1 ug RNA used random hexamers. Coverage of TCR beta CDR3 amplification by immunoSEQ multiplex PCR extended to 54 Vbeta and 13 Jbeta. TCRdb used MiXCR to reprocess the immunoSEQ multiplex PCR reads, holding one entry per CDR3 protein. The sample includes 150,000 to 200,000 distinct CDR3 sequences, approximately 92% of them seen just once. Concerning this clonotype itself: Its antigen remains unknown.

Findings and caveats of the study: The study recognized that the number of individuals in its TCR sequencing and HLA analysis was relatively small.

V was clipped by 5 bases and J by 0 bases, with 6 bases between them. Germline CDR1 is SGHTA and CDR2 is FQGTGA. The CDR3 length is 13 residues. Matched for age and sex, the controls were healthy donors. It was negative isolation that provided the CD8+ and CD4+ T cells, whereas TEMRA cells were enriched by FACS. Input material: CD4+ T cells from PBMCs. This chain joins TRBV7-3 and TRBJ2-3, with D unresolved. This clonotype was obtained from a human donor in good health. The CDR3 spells CASSTGSTDTQYF. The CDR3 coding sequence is TGTGCCAGCAGCACCGGTAGCACAGATACGCAGTATTTT.